Following are 22 T cell receptor beta chains from one sample sequenced in a study of blood T cells in healthy people across ages. Together with a sample-barcoded 5' primer, a J-beta primer mix was included in a second PCR lasting about 6 to 11 cycles. Each CDR3 protein is one row after TCRdb ran MiXCR on the 5' RACE reads. Of about 800,000 distinct CDR3 sequences listed, roughly 64% are singletons. The sample taken for sequencing was blood. The receptor set was obtained from a man younger than 40 in good health.

V usage is TRBV20-1 and J usage is TRBJ2-7, with TRBD2 matching 13 bases. The CDR3 length is 16 residues. CDR1 DFQATT and CDR2 SNEGSKA come from the germline V gene (reference sequence). The V and J ends lost 0 bases and 3 bases, in that order; junction bases with no gene match: 5. The CDR3 here is CSARDAGTSGIYEQYF. CDR3 bases: TGCAGTGCTAGAGATGCCGGGACTAGCGGGATCTACGAGCAGTACTTC.

The chain uses TRBV11-1 and TRBJ2-5; D possibly corresponds to TRBD2 (5 bases). Germline-derived CDR1 and CDR2 are SGHAT and FQDESV (reference sequence). The CDR3 covers 14 residues. Trimming took off 5 bases at V and 2 bases at J, with 12 bases between the two ends. CDR3 nucleotides: TGTGCCAGCAGCCCACTAGGTATTCAAGAGACCCAGTACTTC. Protein: CASSPLGIQETQYF. The full variable domain, with the rest looked up from reference TRBV11-1 and TRBJ2-5, is EAEVAQSPRYKITEKSQAVAFWCDPISGHATLYWYRQILGQGPELLVQFQDESVVDDSQLPKDRFSAERLKGVDSTLKIQPAELGDSAMYLCASSPLGIQETQYFGPGTRLLVL.

This clonotype was seen a few times. V gene TRBV15 combines with J gene TRBJ2-7; 7 bases fit TRBD1. CDR1 is LNHNV, CDR2 YYDKDF, per germline (reference sequence). The J segment lost 7 bases and the V segment lost 1 base, leaving 16 bases of the junction unmatched. The CDR3 sequence is 17 residues long. CDR3 sequence reads: CATSRAPRSYEGAEQYF. The CDR3 DNA follows: TGTGCCACCAGCAGAGCGCCCCGCTCATATGAGGGGGCTGAGCAGTACTTC.

The CDR3, as DNA: TGCGCCAGCAGCACCCGACAGGGAAGAGGGGATGAGCAGTTCTTC. Residues: CASSTRQGRGDEQFF. The V and J genes are TRBV5-1 and TRBJ2-1, with 7 bases aligning to TRBD1. Per the germline V gene, CDR1 is SGHRS and CDR2 is YFSETQ. This CDR3 comprises 15 residues. Trimming removed 4 bases from V and 8 bases from J; junction bases left unmatched: 12.

The rearrangement links TRBV11-2 to TRBJ1-2, with 11 bases aligning to TRBD1. From germline, CDR1 is SGHAT and CDR2 FQNNGV. V was pared by 5 bases and J by 3 bases, with 8 bases of the junction left unmatched. The CDR3 totals 16 residues. The CDR3 loop is CASSDTGTGGDYGYTF. CDR3 in DNA: TGTGCCAGCAGCGACACCGGGACAGGGGGGGACTATGGCTACACCTTC.

The V gene is TRBV5-1, the J gene TRBJ1-2, with D unclear. V lost 0 bases and J 0 bases, leaving 9 bases between the germline ends. Germline V lookup: CDR1 SGHRS, CDR2 YFSETQ. The CDR3 extends over 15 amino acids. The CDR3 DNA reads TGCGCCAGCAGCTTGGTACCCGGGACTAACTATGGCTACACCTTC. This codes for CASSLVPGTNYGYTF.

CDR3: CASSNPGPIGDEQFF. CDR3 DNA: TGTGCCAGCAGTAATCCGGGTCCGATCGGGGATGAGCAGTTCTTC. This chain joins TRBV25-1 and TRBJ2-1; D perhaps matches TRBD2 (5 bases). CDR3 length equals 15 residues. V was pared by 5 bases and J by 8 bases, with 19 bases between. Germline V gene sequence: CDR1 MGHDK, CDR2 SYGVNS.

Concerning this clonotype: A clone one base away is much larger, so this may be a read error. This sequence joins TRBV5-8 and TRBJ2-7; possibly TRBD1 for D (5 bases). CDR3 length: 15 amino acids. The germline gives CDR1 SGHTS, CDR2 YDEGEE. V lost 4 bases and J lost 0, with 14 bases in between. The CDR3 sequence is CASSRDQGASYEQYF. The CDR3 DNA reads as TGTGCCAGCAGCCGTGACCAGGGCGCCTCCTACGAGCAGTACTTC.

V is TRBV29-1 and J is TRBJ1-1; D possibly corresponds to TRBD1 (6 bases). V was clipped by 2 bases and J by 1 base, with 11 bases between them. Germline V gives CDR1 SQVTM, CDR2 ANQGSEA. This CDR3 contains 14 residues. The CDR3 is CSVERRGANTEAFF. In DNA, the CDR3 is TGCAGCGTTGAAAGGAGGGGGGCGAACACTGAAGCTTTCTTT.

The V gene is TRBV10-3, the J gene TRBJ2-5; D gene uncertain. Germline loops: CDR1 ENHRY, CDR2 SYGVKD. The CDR3 runs to 12 residues. Trimming shortened V by 10 bases and J by 0 bases, and 9 bases separated the two germline ends. Written as DNA, the CDR3 is TGTGCCACCAGCGAAGACCAAGAGACCCAGTACTTC. It encodes CATSEDQETQYF.

V and J are TRBV5-1 and TRBJ1-2, with 8 bases fitting TRBD1. This CDR3 has 16 amino acids. The germline CDR1 and CDR2 sequences are SGHRS and YFSETQ. Unmatched junction bases numbered 9, after V lost 4 bases and J lost 1 base. The CDR3 DNA reads TGCGCCAGCAGCACAGGACAGGGCGGAGGTAACTATGGCTACACCTTC. This gives the protein CASSTGQGGGNYGYTF.

The chain has TRBV12-3 or TRBV12-4 and TRBJ1-1; 9 nucleotides line up with TRBD1. V shed 5 bases and J 4 bases; nucleotides not matched to a gene: 2. The CDR3 contains 13 residues. CDR3 in DNA: TGTGCCAGCAGTACAGGGGGCTTCACTGAAGCTTTCTTT. Its protein is CASSTGGFTEAFF.

This chain connects TRBV28 to TRBJ1-5, with 9 bases lining up with TRBD1. With 2 bases clipped from V and 6 bases from J, the junction kept 5 bases outside the gene matches. Germline CDR1 and CDR2: MDHEN and SYDVKM. The CDR3 extends over 15 amino acids. The CDR3 sequence: CASSLGQGFFQPQHF. The CDR3, as DNA: TGTGCCAGCAGTTTAGGACAGGGGTTTTTTCAGCCCCAGCATTTT.

The CDR3 DNA sequence: TGTGCCAGCAGCCGGAAGGAAGAGACCCAGTACTTC. Translated, it gives CASSRKEETQYF. The gene calls are TRBV14 and TRBJ2-5; D call uncertain. Looked up from germline, CDR1 is SGHDN and CDR2 is FVKESK. V dropped 4 bases and J dropped 3 bases, with 6 bases sitting between them. This CDR3 region has 12 residues. Supplemented by reference TRBV14 and TRBJ2-5, the full variable domain reads EAGVTQFPSHSVIEKGQTVTLRCDPISGHDNLYWYRRVMGKEIKFLLHFVKESKQDESGMPNNRFLAERTGGTYSTLKVQPAELEDSGVYFCASSRKEETQYFGPGTRLLVL.

V gene TRBV3-1 combines with J gene TRBJ2-1, with a possible D match to TRBD2 (5 bases). V gave up 1 base and J gave up 9 bases, with 16 bases separating them. Germline V CDR1 and CDR2: LGHDT, YNNKEL (reference sequence). The CDR3 runs 15 residues. As DNA, the CDR3 is TGTGCCAGCAGCCAAGTTAAGGAGTTAGAGGGTGAGCAGTTCTTC. This sequence encodes CASSQVKELEGEQFF.

The chain is built from TRBV5-1 and TRBJ2-1; no clear D gene. V lost 4 bases and J lost 4, with 21 bases in between. Germline CDR1 SGHRS, CDR2 YFSETQ. The CDR3 is 17 amino acids. In DNA, the CDR3 is TGCGCCAGCAGCCCGCATTCGGGCGGAAAAGGGTACAATGAGCAGTTCTTC. This sequence encodes CASSPHSGGKGYNEQFF.

The V and J genes are TRBV6-1 and TRBJ2-7; D uncertain. Looked up from germline, CDR1 is MNHNS and CDR2 is SASEGT. The CDR3 length is 14 residues. V dropped 1 base and J dropped 2 bases, with 9 bases sitting between them. The CDR3: CASSEDAQAYEQYF. The CDR3 nucleotides read TGTGCCAGCAGTGAAGACGCACAAGCCTACGAGCAGTACTTC.

Turning to this clonotype: A clone one base away is much larger, so this may be a read error. The chain links TRBV7-2 to TRBJ2-5, with D perhaps matching TRBD1 (6 bases). The length of the CDR3 is 13 residues. From germline, CDR1 is SGHTA and CDR2 FQGNSA. CDR3: CAGSIGQNNEQYF. CDR3 bases: TGTGCCGGCAGCATCGGACAGAACAATGAGCAGTACTTC.

This clonotype was seen just once. The V gene is TRBV28, the J gene TRBJ2-5; D gene uncertain. The J call may be incorrect, as the DNA end agrees better with TRBJ2-7. Germline loops: CDR1 MDHEN, CDR2 SYDVKM. This CDR3 is built from 13 residues. DNA of the CDR3: TGTGCCAGCATTAGAATCTCCTCCTACGAGCAGTACTTC. It translates to CASIRISSYEQYF.

This clonotype was seen a handful of times. CDR3 region: CASSFRPGKSSGANVLTF. In nucleotides, the CDR3 is TGTGCCAGCAGTTTCCGTCCGGGCAAGAGCTCTGGGGCCAACGTCCTGACTTTC. This sequence joins TRBV12-3 or TRBV12-4 and TRBJ2-6; D not resolved. Trimming removed 3 bases from V and 0 bases from J, with 15 bases in between. The length of the CDR3 is 18 residues.

This chain uses TRBV4-2 with TRBJ1-5; D is perhaps TRBD1 (6 bases). The V end lost 4 bases, the J end lost 1 base, and 11 bases lay between the germline ends. Germline V gene sequence: CDR1 LGHNA, CDR2 YNFKEQ. This CDR3 is built from 15 residues. The CDR3 region has the DNA TGTGCCAGCAGCCCTAATGGGGGCAGCAATCAGCCCCAGCATTTT. Protein product: CASSPNGGSNQPQHF.

The V gene is TRBV11-2, the J gene TRBJ2-4; 12 bases line up with TRBD2. V was clipped by 4 bases and J by 6 bases; unmatched bases: 7. CDR1 SGHAT and CDR2 FQNNGV come from the germline V gene. The CDR3 loop spans 16 amino acids. CDR3 sequence (DNA): TGTGCCAGCAGCTCGACTAGCGGGAGTGAGGGAAACATTCAGTACTTC. Residues: CASSSTSGSEGNIQYF.